This T cell receptor beta chain was documented in a study of T-cell memory formation after mild COVID-19. V lost 3 bases and J lost 0, with 9 bases in between. The CDR3 has 16 residues. TCRdb reanalysed the 5' RACE reads using MiXCR and keeps one entry per CDR3 protein. The sample lists about 470,000 distinct CDR3 sequences, nearly 25% occurring once. The chain carries TRBV12-3 or TRBV12-4 and TRBJ2-6, with D uncertain. The sequencing sample was made of PBMCs or a T cell subset sorted from them (not recorded which). This TCR came from an adult woman who had mild COVID-19 (a few samples of this study predate the infection). Cell type and time point are not known. The CDR3 loop is CASSFSQTSGANVLTF. The CDR3 nucleotides are TGTGCCAGCAGTTTTTCCCAGACCTCTGGGGCCAACGTCCTGACTTTC.